A selection of T cell receptor beta chains follows, all from one sample in a study of radiotherapy plus CTLA-4 blockade in lung cancer. Assay: immunoSEQ multiplex PCR; the TCRdb copy retains only in-frame clones and omits some. The profile shows some 60,000 clones, more than 60% of them singletons. Here the sequenced sample was peripheral blood, taken from a patient treated with radiotherapy plus ipilimumab. These receptors originate from a human donor with non-small cell lung cancer who had a complete response to radiotherapy plus ipilimumab. Each CDR3 is given with its conserved first and last residue. D genes are given only for firm matches. Clone size is not always given. Where it is, it says once, few, many or a class for expanded clones.

TRBD2	.	TRBJ2-7	TRBV19	CASSIRASGAYEQYF
.	few	TRBJ1-1	TRBV27	CASTVTAGRTEAFF
TRBD2	.	TRBJ2-3	TRBV5-4	CASSASGGVVTDTQYF
.	.	TRBJ1-2	TRBV6-5	CASSYSIGGDHGYTF
TRBD2	.	TRBJ2-5	TRBV7-9	CASSSIGTSQTQYF
.	.	TRBJ1-2	TRBV7-2	CASSLAGEVYGYTF
TRBD1	.	TRBJ2-5	TRBV15	CATSRGDRDTETQYF
.	few	TRBJ1-6	TRBV28	CASSSQGLYNSPLHF
.	.	TRBJ1-5	TRBV6-1	CASSVNEAVGQHF
.	few	TRBJ1-1	TRBV21-1	CARQGRNTEAFF
TRBD2	.	TRBJ2-3	TRBV29-1	CSVERASGRALDTQYF
.	.	TRBJ1-1	TRBV19	CASSPGQRNTEAFF
.	.	TRBJ1-2	TRBV7-2	CASTKTGYGYTF
TRBD2	.	TRBJ2-1	TRBV7-2	CASSLESGTSANNEQFF
.	.	TRBJ1-5	TRBV6-5	CASGLSGHSNQPQHF
TRBD1	.	TRBJ1-2	TRBV11-3	CASSPGQVYGYTF
.	.	TRBJ1-2	TRBV18	CASSPSGQDYGYTF
.	.	TRBJ1-2	TRBV27	CASTSSPGGFYGYTF
TRBD1	.	TRBJ1-2	TRBV6-5	CASSSSGTGSPGYTF
.	.	TRBJ2-3	TRBV27	CASSPLAYTDTQYF
TRBD1	few	TRBJ1-2	TRBV11-2	CASSLALRDRGYGYTF
.	few	TRBJ2-3	TRBV19	CASSGPRAGRTDTQYF
.	once	TRBJ2-7	TRBV7-9	CASSNWGRNEQYF
TRBD1	once	TRBJ1-5	TRBV30	CAWSAGTGVYSGNQPQHF
TRBD2	.	TRBJ2-5	TRBV5-4	CASSPRTSGVQETQYF
.	.	TRBJ1-4	TRBV13	CASSLPRGQNEKLFF
TRBD2	.	TRBJ2-2	TRBV7-2	CASSPPGLAGTGELFF
TRBD1	once	TRBJ2-7	TRBV6-5	CASSYDRARVEQYF
.	.	TRBJ2-3	TRBV6-1	CASRSSGVDTQYF
.	.	TRBJ2-5	TRBV6-1	CASSEWGGNQETQYF
.	few	TRBJ2-5	TRBV11-3	CASSFITGRSETQYF
.	.	TRBJ2-5	TRBV18	CASSPPESGTQYF
.	.	TRBJ1-1	TRBV6-1	CASSEFLRTEAFF
.	once	.	TRBV9	CASSGGPAYEQYF
.	.	TRBJ1-4	TRBV11-2	CASSYGGGTQAEKLFF
TRBD1	.	TRBJ1-6	TRBV19	CASSIGQGAGSPLHF
.	.	TRBJ2-5	TRBV18	CASSRSQLSVETQYF
.	.	TRBJ1-1	TRBV7-2	CASSLTGTEAFF
TRBD2	.	TRBJ2-3	TRBV7-9	CASSGGSGGTADTQYF
TRBD1	.	TRBJ1-1	TRBV10-1	CASSEDRATEAFF
.	.	TRBJ2-4	TRBV7-9	CASSLPPGIAKNIQYF
TRBD1	.	TRBJ1-1	TRBV27	CASSFTLQGRYTEAFF
TRBD1	.	TRBJ2-7	TRBV18	CASSTGQGLGDEQYF
.	few	TRBJ2-3	TRBV30	CAWRNWRGRRATQYF
TRBD1	.	TRBJ1-5	TRBV6-5	CASSLRQGRNQPQHF
TRBD1	.	TRBJ2-6	TRBV7-2	CASSLAPGGATGANVLTF
.	.	TRBJ1-1	TRBV14	CASSLGGGFHTEAFF
.	.	TRBJ2-5	TRBV7-2	CASSLDQGGQETQYF
TRBD2	.	TRBJ2-5	TRBV11-3	CASSLRLADIQETQYF
.	.	TRBJ1-2	TRBV5-6	CASSLDTGGYGYTF
.	.	TRBJ2-2	TRBV6-5	CASSRGRDNTGELFF
.	.	TRBJ2-4	TRBV19	CASSDRTVAKNIQYF
.	.	TRBJ1-6	TRBV2	CASKEGPSSPLHF
TRBD2	once	TRBJ2-3	TRBV2	CASSPTSGRITDTQYF
TRBD1	.	TRBJ1-5	TRBV10-3	CAISLDRGSQPQHF
.	.	TRBJ2-4	TRBV7-2	CASSQLTRAKNIQYF
.	.	TRBJ2-7	TRBV6-1	CASSEYTGSLYEQYF
.	once	TRBJ2-1	TRBV6-5	CASSSLAEQFF
.	.	TRBJ2-1	TRBV29-1	CSVLTGSSYNEQFF